The sequence of this T cell receptor (beta chain) was determined in a study of CD4 T cells in relation to SARS-CoV-2 and coronaviruses. There are 14 residues in the CDR3. The V gene's germline CDR1 is SGHVS and CDR2 FQNEAQ. Trimming at V came to 7 bases and at J to 8 bases, leaving 9 bases not matched to a gene. Before the COVID-19 pandemic, during about 2010-2018, CD4+ T cells were taken from unexposed donors. With regard to this clone: Its specificity is not known.

Naive and memory CD4+ T cell DNA was deep-sequenced without culture. Using immunoSEQ multiplex PCR, the repertoire was profiled, and TCRdb retains in-frame clones only, with some absent. Here the sample spans about 65,000 clones, around 87% being singletons. Study results and limitations: In approximately 71% of donors, memory CD4+ clonotypes crossrecognized SARS-CoV-2 and at least one common cold coronavirus spike.

This receptor was identified in a human donor in good health. The specimen was memory CD4+ T cells from PBMCs. This rearrangement joins TRBV7-8 to TRBJ2-1, with 9 bases lining up with TRBD2. The CDR3 DNA reads TGTGCCAGCAAGGTGCGGGAGGGCCTTGATGAGCAGTTCTTC. Translating it yields CASKVREGLDEQFF.